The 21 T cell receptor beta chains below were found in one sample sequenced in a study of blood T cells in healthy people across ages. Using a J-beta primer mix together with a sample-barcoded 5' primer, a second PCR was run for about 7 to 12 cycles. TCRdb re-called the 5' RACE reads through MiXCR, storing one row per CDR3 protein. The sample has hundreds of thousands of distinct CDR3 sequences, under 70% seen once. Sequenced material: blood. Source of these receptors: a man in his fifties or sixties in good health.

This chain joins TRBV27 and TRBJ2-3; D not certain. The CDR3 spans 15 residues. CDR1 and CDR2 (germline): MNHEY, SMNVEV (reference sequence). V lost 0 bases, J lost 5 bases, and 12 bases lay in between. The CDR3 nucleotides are TGTGCCAGCAGTTTATCGGGCTCGGTCGGAGATACGCAGTATTTT. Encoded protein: CASSLSGSVGDTQYF.

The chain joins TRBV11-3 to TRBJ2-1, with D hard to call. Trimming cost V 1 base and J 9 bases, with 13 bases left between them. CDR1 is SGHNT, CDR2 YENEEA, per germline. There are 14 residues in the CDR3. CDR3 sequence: CASSLGVVEGEQFF. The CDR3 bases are TGTGCCAGCAGCTTAGGAGTGGTGGAAGGTGAGCAGTTCTTC.

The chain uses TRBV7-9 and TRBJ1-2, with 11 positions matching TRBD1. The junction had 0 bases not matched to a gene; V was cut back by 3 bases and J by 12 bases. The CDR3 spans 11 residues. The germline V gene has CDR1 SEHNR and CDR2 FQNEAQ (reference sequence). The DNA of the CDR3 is TGTGCCAGCAGCTTGGACAGGGGGCACACCTTC. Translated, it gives CASSLDRGHTF.

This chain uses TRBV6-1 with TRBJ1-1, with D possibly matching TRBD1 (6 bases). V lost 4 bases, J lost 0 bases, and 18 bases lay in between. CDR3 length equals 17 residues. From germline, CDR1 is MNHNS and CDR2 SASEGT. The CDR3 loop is CASSVTGRQLMNTEAFF. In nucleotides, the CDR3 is TGTGCCAGCAGTGTAACAGGGCGGCAACTAATGAACACTGAAGCTTTCTTT.

The CDR3 loop reads CSARSPSSLGRNTEAFF. Here the CDR3 DNA reads TGCAGTGCTAGATCCCCCTCGAGTCTTGGGCGGAACACTGAAGCTTTCTTT. V is TRBV20-1 and J is TRBJ1-1; D gene ambiguous. The germline V and J ends were trimmed by 2 bases and 1 base, with 20 bases remaining between them. Germline V gene sequence: CDR1 DFQATT, CDR2 SNEGSKA (reference sequence). The CDR3 runs to 17 residues.

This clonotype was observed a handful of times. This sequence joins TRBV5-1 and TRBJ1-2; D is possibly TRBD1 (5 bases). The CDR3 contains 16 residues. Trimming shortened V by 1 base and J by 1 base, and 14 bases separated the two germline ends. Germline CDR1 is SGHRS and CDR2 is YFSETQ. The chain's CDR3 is CASSLWGEQLNYGYTF. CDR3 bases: TGCGCCAGCAGCTTGTGGGGGGAGCAACTTAACTATGGCTACACCTTC.

CDR3 loop: CASSAGEVYEQYF. In nucleotides, the CDR3 is TGCGCCAGCAGCGCAGGGGAGGTCTACGAGCAGTACTTC. The V call is TRBV5-1, the J call TRBJ2-7; D is tentatively TRBD1 or TRBD2 (6 bases each). CDR1 and CDR2 from the germline V gene are SGHRS and YFSETQ. Trimming pared 4 bases from V and 3 bases from J, leaving 11 bases between. The CDR3 consists of 13 residues.

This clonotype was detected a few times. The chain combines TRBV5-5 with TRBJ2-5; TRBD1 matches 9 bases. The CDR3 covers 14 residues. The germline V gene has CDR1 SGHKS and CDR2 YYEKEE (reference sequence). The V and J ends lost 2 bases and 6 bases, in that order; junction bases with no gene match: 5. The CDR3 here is CASSFGTGHQTQYF. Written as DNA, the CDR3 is TGTGCCAGCAGCTTCGGGACAGGGCATCAGACCCAGTACTTC. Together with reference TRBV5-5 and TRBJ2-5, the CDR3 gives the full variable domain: DAGVTQSPTHLIKTRGQQVTLRCSPISGHKSVSWYQQVLGQGPQFIFQYYEKEERGRGNFPDRFSARQFPNYSSELNVNALLLGDSALYLCASSFGTGHQTQYFGPGTRLLVL.

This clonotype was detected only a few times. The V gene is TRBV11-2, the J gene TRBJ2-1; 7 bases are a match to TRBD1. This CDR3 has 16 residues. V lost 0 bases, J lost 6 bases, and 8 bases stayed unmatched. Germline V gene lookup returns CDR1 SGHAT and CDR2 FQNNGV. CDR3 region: CASSLEVGQHVNEQFF. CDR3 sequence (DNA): TGTGCCAGCAGCTTAGAAGTGGGACAGCACGTCAATGAGCAGTTCTTC.

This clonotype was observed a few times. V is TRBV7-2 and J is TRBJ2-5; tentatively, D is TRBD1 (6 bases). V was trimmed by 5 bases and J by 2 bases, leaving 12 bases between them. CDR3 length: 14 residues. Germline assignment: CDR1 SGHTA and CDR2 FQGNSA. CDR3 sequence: CASSPFGQQETQYF. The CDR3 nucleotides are TGTGCCAGCAGCCCTTTCGGACAGCAAGAGACCCAGTACTTC. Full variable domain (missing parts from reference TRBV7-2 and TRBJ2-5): GAGVSQSPSNKVTEKGKDVELRCDPISGHTALYWYRQSLGQGLEFLIYFQGNSAPDKSGLPSDRFSAERTGGSVSTLTIQRTQQEDSAVYLCASSPFGQQETQYFGPGTRLLVL.

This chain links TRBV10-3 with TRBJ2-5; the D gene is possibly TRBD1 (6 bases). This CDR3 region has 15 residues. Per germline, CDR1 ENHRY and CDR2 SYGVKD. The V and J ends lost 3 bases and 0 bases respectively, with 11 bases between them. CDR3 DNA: TGTGCCATCAGTGATTACAGACAGGACCAAGAGACCCAGTACTTC. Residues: CAISDYRQDQETQYF.

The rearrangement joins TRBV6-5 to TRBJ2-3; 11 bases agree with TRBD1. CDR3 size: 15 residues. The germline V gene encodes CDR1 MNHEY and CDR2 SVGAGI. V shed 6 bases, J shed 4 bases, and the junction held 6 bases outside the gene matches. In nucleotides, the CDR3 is TGTGCCAGCAGCCGGACAGGGGGCGAGGCAGATACGCAGTATTTT. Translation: CASSRTGGEADTQYF.

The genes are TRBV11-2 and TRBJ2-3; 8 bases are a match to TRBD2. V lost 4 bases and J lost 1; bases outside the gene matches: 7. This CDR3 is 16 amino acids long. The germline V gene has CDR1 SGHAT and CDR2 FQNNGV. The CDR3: CASSSPSGSRTDTQYF. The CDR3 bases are TGTGCCAGCAGCTCGCCTAGCGGGTCTCGCACAGATACGCAGTATTTT. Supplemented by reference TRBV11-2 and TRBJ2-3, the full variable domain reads EAGVAQSPRYKIIEKRQSVAFWCNPISGHATLYWYQQILGQGPKLLIQFQNNGVVDDSQLPKDRFSAERLKGVDSTLKIQPAKLEDSAVYLCASSSPSGSRTDTQYFGPGTRLTVL.

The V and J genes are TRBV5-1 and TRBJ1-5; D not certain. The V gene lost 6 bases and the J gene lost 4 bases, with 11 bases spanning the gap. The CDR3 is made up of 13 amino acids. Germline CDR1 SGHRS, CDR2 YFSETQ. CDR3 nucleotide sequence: TGCGCCAGCATGGCAGGCGAGAATCAGCCCCAGCATTTT. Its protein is CASMAGENQPQHF. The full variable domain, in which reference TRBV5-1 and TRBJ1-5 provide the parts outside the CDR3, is KAGVTQTPRYLIKTRGQQVTLSCSPISGHRSVSWYQQTPGQGLQFLFEYFSETQRNKGNFPGRFSGRQFSNSRSEMNVSTLELGDSALYLCASMAGENQPQHFGDGTRLSIL.

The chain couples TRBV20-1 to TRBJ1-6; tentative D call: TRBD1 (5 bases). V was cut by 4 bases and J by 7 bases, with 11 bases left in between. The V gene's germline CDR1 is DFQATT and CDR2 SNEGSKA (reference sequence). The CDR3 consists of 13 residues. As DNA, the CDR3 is TGCAGTGCTACAACTGGGGCAAATTCACCCCTCCACTTT. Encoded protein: CSATTGANSPLHF.

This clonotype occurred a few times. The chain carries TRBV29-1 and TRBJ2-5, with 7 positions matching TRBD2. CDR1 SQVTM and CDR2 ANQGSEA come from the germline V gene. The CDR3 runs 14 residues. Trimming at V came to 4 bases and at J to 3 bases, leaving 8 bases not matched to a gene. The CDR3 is CSVALGGGKETQYF. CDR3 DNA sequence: TGCAGCGTTGCCCTTGGGGGAGGGAAAGAGACCCAGTACTTC.

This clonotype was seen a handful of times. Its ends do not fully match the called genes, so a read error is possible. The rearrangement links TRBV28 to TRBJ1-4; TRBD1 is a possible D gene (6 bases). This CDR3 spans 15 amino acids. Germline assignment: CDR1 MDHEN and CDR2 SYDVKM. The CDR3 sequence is CASSPAGTTNEKLFF. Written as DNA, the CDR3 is TGTGCCAGCAGTCCCGCCGGGACAACAAATGAAAAACTGTTTTTT.

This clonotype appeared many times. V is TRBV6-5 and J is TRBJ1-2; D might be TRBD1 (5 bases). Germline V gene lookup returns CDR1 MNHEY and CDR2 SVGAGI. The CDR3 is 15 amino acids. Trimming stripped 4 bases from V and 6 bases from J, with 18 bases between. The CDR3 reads CASSSSPGLAHGYTF. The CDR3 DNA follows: TGTGCCAGCAGTTCATCCCCGGGGCTAGCGCATGGCTACACCTTC.

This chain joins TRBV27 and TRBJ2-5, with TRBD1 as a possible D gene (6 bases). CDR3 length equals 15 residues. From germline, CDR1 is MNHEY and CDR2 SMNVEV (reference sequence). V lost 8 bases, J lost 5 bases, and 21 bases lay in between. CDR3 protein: CASGPNRDSWETQYF. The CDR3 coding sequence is TGTGCCAGCGGTCCAAACAGGGATTCGTGGGAGACCCAGTACTTC.

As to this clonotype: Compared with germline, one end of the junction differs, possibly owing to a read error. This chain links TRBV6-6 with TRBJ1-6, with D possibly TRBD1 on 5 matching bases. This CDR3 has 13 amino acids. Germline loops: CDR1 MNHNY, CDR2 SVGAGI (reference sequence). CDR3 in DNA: TGTGCCAGCAGCCAGGGAAGTAATTCACCCCCCCACTTT. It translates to CASSQGSNSPPHF.

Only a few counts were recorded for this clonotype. The CDR3 sequence: CASSSTSSGETQYF. The DNA of the CDR3 is TGCGCCAGCAGCTCGACTAGCAGCGGAGAGACCCAGTACTTC. The V call is TRBV5-1, the J call TRBJ2-5; 7 positions agree with TRBD2. J gave up 4 bases and V 3 bases, and 6 bases lay outside the gene matches. The CDR3 is 14 residues long. Per the germline V gene, CDR1 is SGHRS and CDR2 is YFSETQ.